This is a list of T cell receptor beta chains from one sample in a study of CD8+ T cells in alopecia areata. Only in-frame clones appear in the TCRdb table, and some are missing; sequencing was by immunoSEQ multiplex PCR. The table includes around 200,000 clones, roughly 65% detected once. The sample in question was CD4+ T cells sorted from blood, obtained at week 0. These receptors originate from a human donor with alopecia areata. Both conserved end residues are part of each CDR3. D genes are given only for firm matches. Not every row has a clone size; where given, it reads once, few, many or a size class.

j_call: TRBJ2-5
d_call: TRBD1
clone_size: -
v_call: TRBV6-5
cdr3_nt: TGTGCCAGCGGGGACAGGATACAAGAGACCCAGTACTTC
cdr3_aa: CASGDRIQETQYF

j_call: TRBJ2-1
d_call: -
clone_size: -
v_call: TRBV4-3
cdr3_nt: TGCGCCAGCAGCCAAGTCCTAGCGACTTACAATGAGCAGTTCTTC
cdr3_aa: CASSQVLATYNEQFF

j_call: TRBJ2-5
d_call: -
clone_size: few
v_call: TRBV29-1
cdr3_nt: TGCAGCGTCGACTCCTCAGGGAATGGGGAGACCCAGTACTTC
cdr3_aa: CSVDSSGNGETQYF

j_call: TRBJ1-6
d_call: TRBD1
clone_size: -
v_call: TRBV29-1
cdr3_nt: TGCAGCGTTGAAGTAGCGGCAGGGGGGGATTCACCCCTCCACTTT
cdr3_aa: CSVEVAAGGDSPLHF

j_call: TRBJ2-7
d_call: -
clone_size: -
v_call: TRBV6-1
cdr3_nt: TGTGCCAGCAGTGGGAGGGTCGCCTACGAGCAGTACTTC
cdr3_aa: CASSGRVAYEQYF

j_call: TRBJ2-1
d_call: -
clone_size: -
v_call: TRBV5-1
cdr3_nt: TGCGCCAGCCGTTTGATGGAGGGTGAGCAGTTCTTC
cdr3_aa: CASRLMEGEQFF

j_call: TRBJ2-1
d_call: -
clone_size: -
v_call: TRBV29-1
cdr3_nt: TGCAGCGTTGAATATTCGGGTGGGTACAATGAGCAGTTCTTC
cdr3_aa: CSVEYSGGYNEQFF

j_call: TRBJ1-1
d_call: -
clone_size: -
v_call: TRBV30
cdr3_nt: TGTGCCTTTTGGCCCAACAGGGCTGAAGCTTTCTTT
cdr3_aa: CAFWPNRAEAFF

j_call: TRBJ2-7
d_call: -
clone_size: -
v_call: TRBV7-2
cdr3_nt: TGTGCCAGCAGCTTAGATTGGTACGAGCAGTACTTC
cdr3_aa: CASSLDWYEQYF

j_call: TRBJ2-5
d_call: -
clone_size: -
v_call: TRBV14
cdr3_nt: TGTGCCAGCAGCCAAGATCTTCAGTTACAAGAGACCCAGTACTTC
cdr3_aa: CASSQDLQLQETQYF

j_call: TRBJ2-7
d_call: -
clone_size: -
v_call: TRBV20-1
cdr3_nt: TGCAGTGCTGACGGAGAGTACGAGCAGTACTTC
cdr3_aa: CSADGEYEQYF

j_call: TRBJ2-7
d_call: TRBD1
clone_size: -
v_call: TRBV28
cdr3_nt: TGTGCCAGCAGGGCTGGACAGGGATCAGGGCAGTACTTC
cdr3_aa: CASRAGQGSGQYF

j_call: TRBJ2-5
d_call: -
clone_size: -
v_call: TRBV10-3
cdr3_nt: TGTGCCATCAGTGCGGGGCTTCAAGAGACCCAGTACTTC
cdr3_aa: CAISAGLQETQYF

j_call: TRBJ2-7
d_call: -
clone_size: -
v_call: TRBV30
cdr3_nt: TGTGCCTGGAGCCGAGCCTACGAGCAGTACTTC
cdr3_aa: CAWSRAYEQYF

j_call: TRBJ2-1
d_call: TRBD2
clone_size: -
v_call: TRBV27
cdr3_nt: TGTGCCAGCAGTGGGACTAGCGGGGCCTACAATGAGCAGTTCTTC
cdr3_aa: CASSGTSGAYNEQFF

j_call: TRBJ1-1
d_call: -
clone_size: -
v_call: TRBV29-1
cdr3_nt: TGCAGCGTTGACGTGACCGGGGGGACTGAAGCTTTCTTT
cdr3_aa: CSVDVTGGTEAFF

j_call: TRBJ1-4
d_call: -
clone_size: -
v_call: TRBV4-3
cdr3_nt: TGCGCCAGCAGCCAAGAAGGGTCGCTAACTAATGAAAAACTGTTTTTT
cdr3_aa: CASSQEGSLTNEKLFF

j_call: TRBJ2-5
d_call: -
clone_size: few
v_call: TRBV6-6
cdr3_nt: TGTGCCAGCAGTCACCCTGAGAGGGGTCAAGAGACCCAGTACTTC
cdr3_aa: CASSHPERGQETQYF

j_call: TRBJ1-1
d_call: -
clone_size: few
v_call: TRBV2
cdr3_nt: TGTGCCAGCATTTCCCGGCTGAACACTGAAGCTTTCTTT
cdr3_aa: CASISRLNTEAFF

j_call: TRBJ1-6
d_call: TRBD1
clone_size: once
v_call: TRBV25-1
cdr3_nt: TGTGCCAGCAGTGACCCCGGGACAGGGGTTTCACCCCTCCACTTT
cdr3_aa: CASSDPGTGVSPLHF

j_call: TRBJ2-2
d_call: -
clone_size: -
v_call: TRBV30
cdr3_nt: TGTGCCTGGAGTGTACGGGGTAACACCGGGGAGCTGTTTTTT
cdr3_aa: CAWSVRGNTGELFF

j_call: TRBJ1-1
d_call: -
clone_size: few
v_call: TRBV13
cdr3_nt: TGTGCCAGCAGCAACCGGGGCACTGAAGCTTTCTTT
cdr3_aa: CASSNRGTEAFF

j_call: TRBJ1-4
d_call: TRBD1
clone_size: few
v_call: TRBV29-1
cdr3_nt: TGCAGCGTCAGGACAGGGGATGAAAAACTGTTTTTT
cdr3_aa: CSVRTGDEKLFF

j_call: TRBJ2-1
d_call: TRBD2
clone_size: -
v_call: TRBV6-1
cdr3_nt: TGTGCCAGCGAACTAGCGGGGAGATTTGAGCAGTTCTTC
cdr3_aa: CASELAGRFEQFF

j_call: TRBJ1-1
d_call: -
clone_size: -
v_call: TRBV6-6
cdr3_nt: TGTGCCAGCAGGGACAATAGCCTTCTTTTGAACACTGAAGCTTTCTTT
cdr3_aa: CASRDNSLLLNTEAFF

j_call: TRBJ1-1
d_call: TRBD1
clone_size: -
v_call: TRBV30
cdr3_nt: TGTGCCTGGAGTGAAAGGGGGCGGACTGAAGCTTTCTTT
cdr3_aa: CAWSERGRTEAFF

j_call: TRBJ2-7
d_call: -
clone_size: -
v_call: TRBV29-1
cdr3_nt: TGCAGCGTTGATGGGGGTTCCTACGAGCAGTACTTC
cdr3_aa: CSVDGGSYEQYF

j_call: TRBJ2-7
d_call: -
clone_size: few
v_call: TRBV7-2
cdr3_nt: TGTGCCAGCAGACAGTCCGGGACGGGTTCCTACGAGCAGTACTTC
cdr3_aa: CASRQSGTGSYEQYF

j_call: TRBJ2-3
d_call: -
clone_size: -
v_call: TRBV5-1
cdr3_nt: TGCGCCAGCGACGCTACGCCGGACGCCACAGATACGCAGTATTTT
cdr3_aa: CASDATPDATDTQYF

j_call: TRBJ2-3
d_call: -
clone_size: once
v_call: TRBV30
cdr3_nt: TGTGCCTGGAGTACGGGCCCAGATACGCAGTATTTT
cdr3_aa: CAWSTGPDTQYF

j_call: TRBJ2-1
d_call: -
clone_size: -
v_call: TRBV10-1
cdr3_nt: TGCGCCAGCAGATTTCGAACAGGGAATGGGAACAATGAGCAGTTCTTC
cdr3_aa: CASRFRTGNGNNEQFF

j_call: TRBJ1-3
d_call: -
clone_size: few
v_call: TRBV6-6
cdr3_nt: TGTGCCAGCAGTTTTCCGGACCGGAGCTCTGGAAACACCATATATTTT
cdr3_aa: CASSFPDRSSGNTIYF

j_call: TRBJ1-1
d_call: -
clone_size: -
v_call: TRBV5-1
cdr3_nt: TGCGCCAGCAGCTTGGCATCTCGGAGGCAGGAAGCTTTCTTT
cdr3_aa: CASSLASRRQEAFF

j_call: TRBJ1-2
d_call: TRBD1
clone_size: -
v_call: TRBV7-9
cdr3_nt: TGTGCCAGCAGCTCGACAGGGGAGATCGGTGGCTACACCTTC
cdr3_aa: CASSSTGEIGGYTF

j_call: TRBJ2-1
d_call: -
clone_size: -
v_call: TRBV11-2
cdr3_nt: TGTGCCAGCAGCTTACGAGGCGCAGGGGCCTACAATGAGCAGTTCTTC
cdr3_aa: CASSLRGAGAYNEQFF

j_call: TRBJ1-2
d_call: -
clone_size: few
v_call: TRBV6-5
cdr3_nt: TGTGCCAGCAGTTACTCGATGGGGGCAGGCTACACCTTC
cdr3_aa: CASSYSMGAGYTF

j_call: TRBJ2-5
d_call: -
clone_size: few
v_call: TRBV18
cdr3_nt: TGTGCCAGCTCATCGTACCAAGAGACCCAGTACTTC
cdr3_aa: CASSSYQETQYF

j_call: TRBJ1-1
d_call: -
clone_size: few
v_call: TRBV29-1
cdr3_nt: TGCAGCGTTGAGAACAGGGCCGTGAACACTGAAGCTTTCTTT
cdr3_aa: CSVENRAVNTEAFF

j_call: TRBJ2-7
d_call: TRBD1
clone_size: -
v_call: TRBV30
cdr3_nt: TGTGCCTGGAGGGACCGGACAGGAGCCTACGAGCAGTACTTC
cdr3_aa: CAWRDRTGAYEQYF

j_call: TRBJ1-6
d_call: -
clone_size: -
v_call: TRBV14
cdr3_nt: TGTGCCAGCAGCCAAGATCCGGCAGGGAGGTCACCCCTCCACTTT
cdr3_aa: CASSQDPAGRSPLHF

j_call: TRBJ1-2
d_call: -
clone_size: -
v_call: TRBV27
cdr3_nt: TGTGCCAGCAGTCACCATACGGGGGGCGGCTATGGCTACACCTTC
cdr3_aa: CASSHHTGGGYGYTF

j_call: TRBJ2-3
d_call: -
clone_size: -
v_call: TRBV5-1
cdr3_nt: TGCGCCAGCAGCTTAGCAGGGTTTGGCACAGATACGCAGTATTTT
cdr3_aa: CASSLAGFGTDTQYF

j_call: TRBJ2-3
d_call: -
clone_size: -
v_call: TRBV7-3
cdr3_nt: TGTGCCAGCAGCCCCGCCCGCGGGACCTTCACAGATACGCAGTATTTT
cdr3_aa: CASSPARGTFTDTQYF

j_call: TRBJ2-7
d_call: TRBD2
clone_size: -
v_call: TRBV6-5
cdr3_nt: TGTGCCAGCAGACCACTAGCGGGGCCAACCTACGAGCAGTACTTC
cdr3_aa: CASRPLAGPTYEQYF

j_call: TRBJ1-1
d_call: TRBD1
clone_size: -
v_call: TRBV10-3
cdr3_nt: TGTGCCATCGGGGGACAGCCTAACACTGAAGCTTTCTTT
cdr3_aa: CAIGGQPNTEAFF

j_call: TRBJ1-2
d_call: -
clone_size: few
v_call: TRBV9
cdr3_nt: TGTGCCAGCCACCCGGGCAGGGGTCCAGGCTACACCTTC
cdr3_aa: CASHPGRGPGYTF

j_call: TRBJ1-2
d_call: -
clone_size: once
v_call: TRBV27
cdr3_nt: TGTGCCAGCAGACCCTACACAGGGTCCTATGGCTACACCTTC
cdr3_aa: CASRPYTGSYGYTF

j_call: TRBJ2-1
d_call: TRBD2
clone_size: -
v_call: TRBV5-4
cdr3_nt: TGTGCCAGCAGCTTGGATCTAGCGGGGACTGAGCAGTTCTTC
cdr3_aa: CASSLDLAGTEQFF

j_call: TRBJ2-2
d_call: -
clone_size: -
v_call: TRBV7-2
cdr3_nt: TGTGCCAGCAGCCCATCCTGGGAGCTGTTTTTT
cdr3_aa: CASSPSWELFF